This T cell receptor (beta chain) appears in the sequencing data of a study of T cells after yellow fever vaccination. Overall study: Those fractions that held only low numbers of cells were prepared using the SMART-Seq v4 Ultra Low Input RNA kit. Overall study results and limits: The presence of abundant clonotypes contaminating from the bulk population was possible in FACS-sorted repertoires. After the booster, over 95% of CD4 and roughly nine tenths of CD8 primary-response clones were re-detected.

Synthesis of TCR cDNA relied on 5'RACE template switching, which attached a universal primer site and UMIs. TCRdb reprocessed the 5' RACE reads via MiXCR and lists one record per CDR3 protein. The sample comprises hundreds of thousands of distinct CDR3 sequences, around an eighth of which are singletons, and under 15% rests with the top ten. A word on this clonotype: Antigen specificity is unknown.

V was cut by 1 base and J by 8 bases, with 9 bases left in between. Germline CDR1 and CDR2: SGHTA and FQGNSA. The CDR3 has 12 residues. This sequence originates from a man aged 25-40 years who received the YFV17D yellow fever vaccine. This chain uses TRBV7-2 with TRBJ2-7; D uncertain. The specimen was PBMCs, collected on the day of the yellow fever booster vaccination. CDR3 amino acids: CASSLDDHKQYF. For the CDR3, the DNA is TGTGCCAGCAGCTTAGATGATCACAAGCAGTACTTC. The entire variable domain, with the rest obtained from reference TRBV7-2 and TRBJ2-7, is as follows: GAGVSQSPSNKVTEKGKDVELRCDPISGHTALYWYRQSLGQGLEFLIYFQGNSAPDKSGLPSDRFSAERTGGSVSTLTIQRTQQEDSAVYLCASSLDDHKQYFGPGTRLTVT.